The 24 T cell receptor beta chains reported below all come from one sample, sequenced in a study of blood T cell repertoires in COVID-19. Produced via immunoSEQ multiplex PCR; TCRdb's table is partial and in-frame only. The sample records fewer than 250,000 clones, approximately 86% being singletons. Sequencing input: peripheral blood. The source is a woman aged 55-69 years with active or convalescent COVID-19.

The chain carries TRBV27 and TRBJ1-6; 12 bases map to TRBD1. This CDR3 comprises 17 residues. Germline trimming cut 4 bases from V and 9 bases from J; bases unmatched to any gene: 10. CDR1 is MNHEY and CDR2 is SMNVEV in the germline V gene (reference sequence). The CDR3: CASSSPGTGGAGSPLHF. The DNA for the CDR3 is TGTGCCAGCAGTTCGCCAGGGACAGGGGGCGCTGGTTCACCCCTCCACTTT.

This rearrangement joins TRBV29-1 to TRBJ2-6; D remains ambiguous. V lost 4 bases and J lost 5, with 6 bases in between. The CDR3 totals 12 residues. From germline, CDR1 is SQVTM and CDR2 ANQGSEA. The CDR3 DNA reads TGCAGCGTTGGTAATAGGGCCAACGTCCTGACTTTC. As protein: CSVGNRANVLTF.

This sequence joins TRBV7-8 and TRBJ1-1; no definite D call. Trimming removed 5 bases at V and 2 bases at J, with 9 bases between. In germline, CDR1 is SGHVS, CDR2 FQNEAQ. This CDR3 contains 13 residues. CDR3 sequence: CASSPNINTEAFF. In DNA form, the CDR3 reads TGTGCCAGCAGCCCAAACATTAACACTGAAGCTTTCTTT. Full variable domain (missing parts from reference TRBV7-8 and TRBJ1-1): GAGVSQSPRYKVAKRGQDVALRCDPISGHVSLFWYQQALGQGPEFLTYFQNEAQLDKSGLPSDRFFAERPEGSVSTLKIQRTQQEDSAVYLCASSPNINTEAFFGQGTRLTVV.

The CDR3 reads CASTSGAHGAFF. CDR3 DNA: TGTGCCAGCACCTCAGGGGCCCATGGAGCTTTCTTT. This sequence joins TRBV25-1 and TRBJ1-1, with D maybe TRBD1 (6 bases). V was shortened by 7 bases and J by 10 bases, with 16 bases between the two germline ends. The CDR3 totals 12 residues. CDR1 and CDR2 (germline): MGHDK, SYGVNS.

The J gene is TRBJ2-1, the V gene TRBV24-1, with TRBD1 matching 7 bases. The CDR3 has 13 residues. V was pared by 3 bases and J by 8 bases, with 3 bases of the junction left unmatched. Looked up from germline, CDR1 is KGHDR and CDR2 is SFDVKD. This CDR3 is CATSDVQGDEQFF. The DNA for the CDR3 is TGTGCCACCAGTGATGTCCAGGGGGATGAGCAGTTCTTC.

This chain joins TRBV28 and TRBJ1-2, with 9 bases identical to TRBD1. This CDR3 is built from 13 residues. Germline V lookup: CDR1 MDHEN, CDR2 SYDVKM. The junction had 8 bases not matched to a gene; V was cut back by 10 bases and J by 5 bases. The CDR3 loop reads CAILLTGGYGYTF. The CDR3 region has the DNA TGTGCCATCCTCCTGACAGGGGGATATGGCTACACCTTC.

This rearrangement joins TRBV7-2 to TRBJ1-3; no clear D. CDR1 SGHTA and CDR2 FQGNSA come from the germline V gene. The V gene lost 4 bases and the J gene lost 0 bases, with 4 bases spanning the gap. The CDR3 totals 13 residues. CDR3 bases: TGTGCCAGCAGCTCCATCTCTGGAAACACCATATATTTT. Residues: CASSSISGNTIYF. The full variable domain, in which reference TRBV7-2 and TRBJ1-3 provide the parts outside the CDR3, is GAGVSQSPSNKVTEKGKDVELRCDPISGHTALYWYRQSLGQGLEFLIYFQGNSAPDKSGLPSDRFSAERTGGSVSTLTIQRTQQEDSAVYLCASSSISGNTIYFGEGSWLTVV.

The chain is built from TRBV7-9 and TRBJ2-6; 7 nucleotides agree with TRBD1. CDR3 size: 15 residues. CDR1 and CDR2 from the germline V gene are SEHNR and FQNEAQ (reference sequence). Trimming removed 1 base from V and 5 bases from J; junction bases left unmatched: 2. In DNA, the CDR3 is TGTGCCAGCAGCTTAGACAGGGGTCGGGCCAACGTCCTGACTTTC. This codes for CASSLDRGRANVLTF.

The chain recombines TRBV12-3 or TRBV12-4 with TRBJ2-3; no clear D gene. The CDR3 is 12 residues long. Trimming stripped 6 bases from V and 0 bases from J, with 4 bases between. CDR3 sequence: CASSPSTDTQYF. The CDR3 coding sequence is TGTGCCAGCAGCCCTAGCACAGATACGCAGTATTTT.

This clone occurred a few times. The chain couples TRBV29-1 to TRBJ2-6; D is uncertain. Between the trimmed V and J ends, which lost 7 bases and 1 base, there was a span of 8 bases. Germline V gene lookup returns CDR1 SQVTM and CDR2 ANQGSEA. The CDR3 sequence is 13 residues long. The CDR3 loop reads CSGSLSGANVLTF. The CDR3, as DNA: TGCAGCGGGTCGCTATCTGGGGCCAACGTCCTGACTTTC. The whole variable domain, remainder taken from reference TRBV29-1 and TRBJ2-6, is SAVISQKPSRDICQRGTSLTIQCQVDSQVTMMFWYRQQPGQSLTLIATANQGSEATYESGFVIDKFPISRPNLTFSTLTVSNMSPEDSSIYLCSGSLSGANVLTFGAGSRLTVL.

CDR3 residues: CAWSPGQVVGNTIYF. In DNA, the CDR3 is TGTGCCTGGAGCCCCGGACAGGTTGTTGGAAACACCATATATTTT. V gene TRBV30 combines with J gene TRBJ1-3; TRBD1 matches 7 bases. The CDR3 covers 15 residues. Germline CDR1 is GTSNPN and CDR2 is SVGIG (reference sequence). The ends lost 3 bases at V and 3 bases at J; junction bases unmatched: 8.

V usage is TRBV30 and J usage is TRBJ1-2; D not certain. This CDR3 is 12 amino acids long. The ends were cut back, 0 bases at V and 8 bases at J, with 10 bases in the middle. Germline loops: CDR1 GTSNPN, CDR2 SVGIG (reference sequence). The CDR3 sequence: CAWSVSSRGYTF. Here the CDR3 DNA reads TGTGCCTGGAGTGTTAGCAGCCGGGGCTACACCTTC.

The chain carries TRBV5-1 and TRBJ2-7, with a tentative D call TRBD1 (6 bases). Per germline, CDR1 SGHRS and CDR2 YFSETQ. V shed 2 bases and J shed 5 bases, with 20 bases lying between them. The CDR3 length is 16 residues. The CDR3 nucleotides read TGCGCCAGCAGCTTAGCCACAGGGAGCTCAAACCACGAGCAGTACTTC. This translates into CASSLATGSSNHEQYF.

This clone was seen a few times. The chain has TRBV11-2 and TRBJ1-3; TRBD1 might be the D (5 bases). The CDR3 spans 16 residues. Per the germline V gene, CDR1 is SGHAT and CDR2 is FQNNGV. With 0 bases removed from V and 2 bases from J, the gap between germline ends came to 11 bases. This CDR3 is CASSLENPRAGNTIYF. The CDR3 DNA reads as TGTGCCAGCAGCTTAGAGAATCCCAGGGCTGGAAACACCATATATTTT.

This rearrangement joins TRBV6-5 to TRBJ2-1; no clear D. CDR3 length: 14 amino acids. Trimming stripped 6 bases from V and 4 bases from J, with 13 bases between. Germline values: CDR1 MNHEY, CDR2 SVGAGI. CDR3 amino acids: CASRPTDNYNEQFF. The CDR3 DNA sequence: TGTGCCAGCAGACCGACCGACAATTACAATGAGCAGTTCTTC.

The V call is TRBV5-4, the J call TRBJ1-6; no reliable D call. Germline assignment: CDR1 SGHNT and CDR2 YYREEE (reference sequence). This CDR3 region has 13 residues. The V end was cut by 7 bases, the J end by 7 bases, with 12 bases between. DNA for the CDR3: TGTGCCAGCGGGCCGAGTTGGAATTCACCCCTCCACTTT. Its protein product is CASGPSWNSPLHF.

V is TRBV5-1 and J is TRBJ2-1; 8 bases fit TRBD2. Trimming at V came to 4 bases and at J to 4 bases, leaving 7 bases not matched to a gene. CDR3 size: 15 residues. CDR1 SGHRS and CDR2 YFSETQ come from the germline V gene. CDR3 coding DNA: TGCGCCAGCAGCGATACTAGCGGAGCGTACAATGAGCAGTTCTTC. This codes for CASSDTSGAYNEQFF. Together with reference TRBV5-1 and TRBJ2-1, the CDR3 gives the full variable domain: KAGVTQTPRYLIKTRGQQVTLSCSPISGHRSVSWYQQTPGQGLQFLFEYFSETQRNKGNFPGRFSGRQFSNSRSEMNVSTLELGDSALYLCASSDTSGAYNEQFFGPGTRLTVL.

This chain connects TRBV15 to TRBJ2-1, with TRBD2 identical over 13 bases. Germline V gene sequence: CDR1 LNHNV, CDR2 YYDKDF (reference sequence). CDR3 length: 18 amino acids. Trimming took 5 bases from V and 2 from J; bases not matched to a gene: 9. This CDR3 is CATSVFTGTSGAYNEQFF. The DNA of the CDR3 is TGTGCCACCAGCGTCTTCACCGGGACTAGCGGGGCCTACAATGAGCAGTTCTTC.

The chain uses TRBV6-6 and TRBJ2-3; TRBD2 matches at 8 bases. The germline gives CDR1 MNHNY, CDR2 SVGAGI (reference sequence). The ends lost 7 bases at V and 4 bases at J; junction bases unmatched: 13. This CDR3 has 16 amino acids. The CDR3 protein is CASKPRLLTSADTQYF. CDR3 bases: TGTGCCAGCAAGCCTCGACTTCTGACTAGCGCAGATACGCAGTATTTT.

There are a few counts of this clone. This CDR3 is CASSPRTQSNYGYTF. CDR3 DNA sequence: TGTGCCAGTAGTCCGCGGACTCAGAGCAACTATGGCTACACCTTC. The J gene is TRBJ1-2, the V gene TRBV19, with unresolved D. The CDR3 totals 15 residues. Germline loops: CDR1 LNHDA, CDR2 SQIVND (reference sequence). Trimming removed 5 bases from V and 2 bases from J, with 15 bases in between.

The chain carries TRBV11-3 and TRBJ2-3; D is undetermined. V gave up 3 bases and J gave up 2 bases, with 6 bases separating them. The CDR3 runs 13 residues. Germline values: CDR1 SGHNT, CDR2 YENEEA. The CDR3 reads CASSFSSTDTQYF. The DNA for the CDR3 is TGTGCCAGCAGCTTTAGTTCCACAGATACGCAGTATTTT.

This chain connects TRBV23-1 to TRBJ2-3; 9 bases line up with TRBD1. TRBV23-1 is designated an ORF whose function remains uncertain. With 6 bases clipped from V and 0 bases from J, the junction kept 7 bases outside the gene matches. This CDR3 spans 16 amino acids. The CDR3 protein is CASSLPGQGSTDTQYF. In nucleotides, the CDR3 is TGCGCCAGCAGCCTACCGGGACAGGGAAGCACAGATACGCAGTATTTT.

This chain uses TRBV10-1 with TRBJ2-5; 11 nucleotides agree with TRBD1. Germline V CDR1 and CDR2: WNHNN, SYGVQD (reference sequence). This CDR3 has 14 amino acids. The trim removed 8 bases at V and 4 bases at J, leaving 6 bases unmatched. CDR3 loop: CASSGTGGPETQYF. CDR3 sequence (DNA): TGCGCCAGCTCCGGGACAGGGGGTCCAGAGACCCAGTACTTC.

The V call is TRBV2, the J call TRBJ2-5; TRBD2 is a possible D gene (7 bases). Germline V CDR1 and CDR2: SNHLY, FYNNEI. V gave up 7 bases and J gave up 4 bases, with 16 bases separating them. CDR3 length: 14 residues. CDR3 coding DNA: TGTGCCAGCACGTCGGGGGGCCGGGGAGAGACCCAGTACTTC. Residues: CASTSGGRGETQYF. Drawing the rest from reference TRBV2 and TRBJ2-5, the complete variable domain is EPEVTQTPSHQVTQMGQEVILRCVPISNHLYFYWYRQILGQKVEFLVSFYNNEISEKSEIFDDQFSVERPDGSNFTLKIRSTKLEDSAMYFCASTSGGRGETQYFGPGTRLLVL.